Presented here are 10 T cell receptor beta chains from one specimen sequenced in a study of blood T cell repertoires in COVID-19. Repertoires were generated with immunoSEQ multiplex PCR, while TCRdb's copy carries only in-frame clones and drops some. The sample contains about 170,000 clones, 85% to 90% of which appear only once. Input material: peripheral blood. The receptor set was obtained from a man between 45 and 60 years old with active or convalescent COVID-19.

The J gene is TRBJ1-2, the V gene TRBV19; 7 bases line up with TRBD1. J was trimmed by 7 bases and V by 6 bases; bases with no gene match: 17. This CDR3 is built from 16 residues. The germline V gene has CDR1 LNHDA and CDR2 SQIVND (reference sequence). The CDR3 region has the DNA TGTGCCAGTAGATCGACTGGAGGGGGCTCCATTGGTGGCTACACCTTC. The encoded protein is CASRSTGGGSIGGYTF.

This clone has only one observation. The J gene is TRBJ2-1, the V gene TRBV2, with D tentatively TRBD2 (6 bases). V dropped 8 bases and J dropped 9 bases, with 11 bases sitting between them. Germline V CDR1 and CDR2: SNHLY, FYNNEI. The CDR3 has 11 amino acids. In DNA, the CDR3 is TGTGCCAGCCGGGGGTCTACTGAGCAGTTCTTC. This codes for CASRGSTEQFF.

The chain recombines TRBV9 with TRBJ1-3; tentative D call: TRBD1 (5 bases). The length of the CDR3 is 15 residues. CDR1 SGDLS and CDR2 YYNGEE come from the germline V gene. Trimming stripped 3 bases from V and 2 bases from J, with 12 bases between. CDR3 residues: CASSAPGLTGNTIYF. DNA for the CDR3: TGTGCCAGCAGCGCCCCAGGGCTCACTGGAAACACCATATATTTT.

The J gene is TRBJ1-5, the V gene TRBV29-1; 9 bases match TRBD1. The germline gives CDR1 SQVTM, CDR2 ANQGSEA. The V gene end was trimmed by 5 bases and the J gene end by 4 bases; junction bases not matched to a gene: 6. There are 14 residues in the CDR3. The CDR3 DNA reads TGCAGCGTTCATACAGGGGGCCCAAATCAGCCCCAGCATTTT. Translated: CSVHTGGPNQPQHF.

The rearrangement links TRBV18 to TRBJ1-1; no firm D call. The CDR3 consists of 15 residues. V lost 0 bases, J lost 0 bases, and 8 bases lay in between. Germline CDR1 and CDR2: KGHSH and LQKENI. This chain's CDR3 is CASSPPVRMNTEAFF. As DNA, the CDR3 is TGTGCCAGCTCACCACCGGTCAGAATGAACACTGAAGCTTTCTTT.

This clone turned up a few times. The V gene is TRBV3-1 (or the pseudogene TRBV3-2), the J gene TRBJ1-4; no firm D call. CDR1 LGHDT and CDR2 YNNKEL come from the germline V gene (reference sequence). Trimming pared 3 bases from V and 4 bases from J, leaving 12 bases between. The CDR3 is made up of 15 amino acids. The CDR3 loop is CASSQPEGGNEKLFF. The DNA of the CDR3 is TGTGCCAGCAGCCAGCCGGAGGGTGGTAATGAAAAACTGTTTTTT.

V and J are TRBV4-3 and TRBJ1-1, with D possibly matching TRBD1 (5 bases). Looked up from germline, CDR1 is LGHNA and CDR2 is YSLEER. CDR3 length equals 14 residues. Deletions cut 1 base from V and 7 bases from J, with 13 bases between. For the CDR3, the DNA is TGCGCCAGCAGCCAAGCCTTTTCTCAGGGTGAAGCTTTCTTT. As protein: CASSQAFSQGEAFF.

This rearrangement joins TRBV28 to TRBJ1-2, with a tentative D call TRBD1 (6 bases). Trimming removed 6 bases from V and 2 bases from J, with 13 bases in between. The CDR3 loop spans 14 amino acids. CDR1 is MDHEN, CDR2 SYDVKM, per germline. CDR3 protein: CASRGHGENYGYTF. The CDR3 DNA is TGTGCCAGCAGGGGACACGGAGAAAACTATGGCTACACCTTC.

The chain recombines TRBV4-3 with TRBJ2-3; 8 bases line up with TRBD1. Trimming removed 0 bases from V and 3 bases from J; junction bases left unmatched: 5. The CDR3 runs 16 residues. CDR1 and CDR2 (germline): LGHNA, YSLEER. The DNA of the CDR3 is TGCGCCAGCAGCCAAGATAGCACAGGGGGGACAGATACGCAGTATTTT. Amino acids: CASSQDSTGGTDTQYF.

This clone was counted a few times. The chain uses TRBV7-2 and TRBJ2-2; TRBD1 agrees at 8 bases. CDR1 is SGHTA and CDR2 is FQGNSA in the germline V gene. The CDR3 is made up of 15 amino acids. V dropped 6 bases and J dropped 0; count of bases not matched to a gene: 3. As DNA, the CDR3 is TGTGCCAGCAGATGGGGACAGGCGAACACCGGGGAGCTGTTTTTT. Amino acids: CASRWGQANTGELFF. The entire variable domain, with the rest obtained from reference TRBV7-2 and TRBJ2-2, is as follows: GAGVSQSPSNKVTEKGKDVELRCDPISGHTALYWYRQSLGQGLEFLIYFQGNSAPDKSGLPSDRFSAERTGGSVSTLTIQRTQQEDSAVYLCASRWGQANTGELFFGEGSRLTVL.